This T cell receptor beta chain was captured in a study of read filtering for tumor transcriptome and immune sequencing. Study-level information: Among patients, approximately 17 were male and around 14 female, aged about 40 to 90 (mean approximately 64). TCR-mapped reads were about 4 to 11 million with IR-seq versus about 75 to 1,400 with RNA-seq.

This CDR3 has 18 amino acids. V gave up 3 bases and J gave up 5 bases; unmatched junction bases: 14. Germline V gene data show CDR1 as MNHEY and CDR2 as SMNVEV (reference sequence). This clonotype was recorded many times. Its matching antigen is unknown. Overall study results and limits: The sorted CD138-negative fraction was a mixed bone marrow immune population, not purified T cells.

From about 0.4 ug of RNA, a library with molecular barcoded alpha/delta and beta/gamma adaptors was made. TCRdb analysed the reads with MiXCR anew, one entry per CDR3 protein. The repertoire holds about 37,000 distinct CDR3 sequences, with about an eighth as singletons. The J gene is TRBJ1-2, the V gene TRBV27, with 11 bases that match TRBD1. This clonotype was sampled from a donor aged 40 or older with multiple myeloma. The sample consisted of a population of CD138-negative cells sorted from bone marrow. CDR3 nucleotide sequence: TGTGCCAGCAGTTTTCAATCTCTCCGTGGACAGGGGGCGTATGGCTACACCTTC. The encoded protein is CASSFQSLRGQGAYGYTF.